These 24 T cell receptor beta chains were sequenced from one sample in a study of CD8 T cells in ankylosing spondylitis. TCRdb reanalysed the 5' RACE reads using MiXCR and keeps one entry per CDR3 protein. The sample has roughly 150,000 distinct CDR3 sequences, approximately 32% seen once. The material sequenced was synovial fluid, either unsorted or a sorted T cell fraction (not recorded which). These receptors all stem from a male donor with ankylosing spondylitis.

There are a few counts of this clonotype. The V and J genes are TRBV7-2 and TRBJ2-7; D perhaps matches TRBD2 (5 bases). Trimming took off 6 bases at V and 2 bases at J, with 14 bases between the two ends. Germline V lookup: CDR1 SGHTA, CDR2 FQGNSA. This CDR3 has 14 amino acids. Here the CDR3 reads CASRPSGGPYEQYF. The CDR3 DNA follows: TGTGCCAGCAGACCTTCCGGAGGCCCCTACGAGCAGTACTTC.

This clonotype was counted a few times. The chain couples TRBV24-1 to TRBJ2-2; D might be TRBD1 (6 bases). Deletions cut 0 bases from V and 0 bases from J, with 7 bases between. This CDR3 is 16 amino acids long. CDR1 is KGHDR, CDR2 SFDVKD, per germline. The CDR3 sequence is CATSDLGDTNTGELFF. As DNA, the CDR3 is TGTGCCACCAGTGATTTGGGGGACACGAACACCGGGGAGCTGTTTTTT.

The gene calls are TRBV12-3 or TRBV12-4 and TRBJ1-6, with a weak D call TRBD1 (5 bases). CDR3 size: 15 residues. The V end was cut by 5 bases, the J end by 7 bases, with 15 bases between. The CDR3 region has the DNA TGTGCCAGCAGTGCTCACCGGGGCCAGAATTCACCCCTCCACTTT. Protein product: CASSAHRGQNSPLHF.

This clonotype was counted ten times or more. For the CDR3, the DNA is TGTGCCTGGAGTGGAGGCCTCGGGCAGCCCCAGCATTTT. As protein: CAWSGGLGQPQHF. The chain joins TRBV30 to TRBJ1-5, with no clear D. Trimming pared 1 base from V and 7 bases from J, leaving 11 bases between. This CDR3 contains 13 residues. Germline V gene lookup returns CDR1 GTSNPN and CDR2 SVGIG (reference sequence).

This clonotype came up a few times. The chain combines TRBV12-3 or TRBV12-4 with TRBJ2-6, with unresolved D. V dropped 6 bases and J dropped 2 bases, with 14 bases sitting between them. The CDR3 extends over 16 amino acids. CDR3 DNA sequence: TGTGCCAGCAGGACCTCCGGGCGCCCTGGGGCCAACGTCCTGACTTTC. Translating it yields CASRTSGRPGANVLTF.

The CDR3 DNA reads as TGTGCCAGCAGTTACACCAGGGATGGGAGCTACACCTTC. It translates to CASSYTRDGSYTF. The chain joins TRBV6-6 to TRBJ1-2; tentatively, D is TRBD1 (5 bases). V was pared by 2 bases and J by 9 bases, with 13 bases between. Per germline, CDR1 MNHNY and CDR2 SVGAGI (reference sequence). The length of the CDR3 is 13 residues.

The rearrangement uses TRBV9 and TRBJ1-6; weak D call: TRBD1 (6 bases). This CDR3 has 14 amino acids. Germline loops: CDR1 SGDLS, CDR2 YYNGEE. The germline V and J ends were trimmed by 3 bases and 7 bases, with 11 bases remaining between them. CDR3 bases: TGTGCCAGCAGCGGAGGGGGAGAGAATTCACCCCTCCACTTT. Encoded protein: CASSGGGENSPLHF.

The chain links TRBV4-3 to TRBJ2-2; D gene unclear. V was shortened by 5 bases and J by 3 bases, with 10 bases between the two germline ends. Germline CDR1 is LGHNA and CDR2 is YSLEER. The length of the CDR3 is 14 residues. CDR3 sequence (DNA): TGCGCCAGCAGCACGGCGGAGTACACCGGGGAGCTGTTTTTT. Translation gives CASSTAEYTGELFF.

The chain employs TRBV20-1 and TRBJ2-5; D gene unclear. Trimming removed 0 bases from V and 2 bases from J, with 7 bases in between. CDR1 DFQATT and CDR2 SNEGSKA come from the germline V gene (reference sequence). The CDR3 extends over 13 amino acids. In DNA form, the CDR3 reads TGCAGTGCTAGAGACGTGGGGCAAGAGACCCAGTACTTC. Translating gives CSARDVGQETQYF.

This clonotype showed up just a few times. The CDR3 nucleotides are TGCGCCAGCAGCGAAGATTATTACGAGCAGTACTTC. Translating gives CASSEDYYEQYF. The rearrangement links TRBV5-1 to TRBJ2-7; D uncertain. The CDR3 length is 12 residues. CDR1 and CDR2 from the germline V gene are SGHRS and YFSETQ. V was clipped by 4 bases and J by 4 bases, with 9 bases between them.

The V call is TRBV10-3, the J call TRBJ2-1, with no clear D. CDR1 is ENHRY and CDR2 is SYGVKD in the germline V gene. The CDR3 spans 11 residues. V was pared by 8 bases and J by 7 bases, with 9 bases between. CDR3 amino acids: CAIGWANEQFF. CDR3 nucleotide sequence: TGTGCCATCGGGTGGGCGAATGAGCAGTTCTTC.

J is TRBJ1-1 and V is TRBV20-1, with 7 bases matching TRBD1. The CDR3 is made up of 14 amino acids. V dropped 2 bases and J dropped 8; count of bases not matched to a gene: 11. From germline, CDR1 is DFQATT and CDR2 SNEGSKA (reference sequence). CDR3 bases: TGCAGTGCTAGACCGTCACCCACAGGGGACGAAGCTTTCTTT. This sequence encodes CSARPSPTGDEAFF.

The CDR3 loop reads CSARSPRGRGETQYF. The CDR3 DNA reads TGCAGTGCTAGATCTCCCCGGGGGCGCGGGGAGACCCAGTACTTC. The chain recombines TRBV20-1 with TRBJ2-5, with D perhaps assigned TRBD1 or TRBD2 (6 bases each). Trimming took 2 bases from V and 5 from J, leaving 18 bases between them. Per germline, CDR1 DFQATT and CDR2 SNEGSKA (reference sequence). There are 15 residues in the CDR3.

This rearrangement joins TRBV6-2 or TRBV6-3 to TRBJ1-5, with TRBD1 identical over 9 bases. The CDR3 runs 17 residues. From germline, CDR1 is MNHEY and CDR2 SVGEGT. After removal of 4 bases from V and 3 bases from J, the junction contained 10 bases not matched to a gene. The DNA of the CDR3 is TGTGCCAGCAGTTCAGCCGGGACAGGGTTAAACAATCAGCCCCAGCATTTT. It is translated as CASSSAGTGLNNQPQHF.

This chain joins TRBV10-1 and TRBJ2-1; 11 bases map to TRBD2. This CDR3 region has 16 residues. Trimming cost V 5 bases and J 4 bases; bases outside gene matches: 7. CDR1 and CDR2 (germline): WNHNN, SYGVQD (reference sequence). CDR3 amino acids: CASSLRTSGLYNEQFF. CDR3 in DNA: TGCGCCAGCAGTCTGAGGACTAGCGGGCTATACAATGAGCAGTTCTTC.

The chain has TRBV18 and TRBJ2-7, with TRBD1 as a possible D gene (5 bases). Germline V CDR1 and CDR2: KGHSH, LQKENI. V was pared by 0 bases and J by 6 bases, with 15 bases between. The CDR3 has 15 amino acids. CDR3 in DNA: TGTGCCAGCTCACCACCAGCAGGGCGAGTCGGCGAGCAGTACTTC. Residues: CASSPPAGRVGEQYF. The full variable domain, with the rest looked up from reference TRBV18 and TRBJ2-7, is NAGVMQNPRHLVRRRGQEARLRCSPMKGHSHVYWYRQLPEEGLKFMVYLQKENIIDESGMPKERFSAEFPKEGPSILRIQQVVRGDSAAYFCASSPPAGRVGEQYFGPGTRLTVT.

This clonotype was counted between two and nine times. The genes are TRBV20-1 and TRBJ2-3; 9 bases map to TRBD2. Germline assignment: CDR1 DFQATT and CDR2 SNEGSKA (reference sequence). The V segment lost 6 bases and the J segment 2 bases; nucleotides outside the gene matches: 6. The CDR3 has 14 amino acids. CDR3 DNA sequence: TGCAGTGCACGAAGCGGGGGGAACACAGATACGCAGTATTTT. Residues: CSARSGGNTDTQYF.

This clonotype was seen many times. This CDR3 is CASSRQVYEQFF. The DNA for the CDR3 is TGTGCCAGCAGCCGACAGGTGTATGAGCAGTTCTTC. The V call is TRBV6-2 or TRBV6-3, the J call TRBJ2-1; possibly TRBD1 for D (6 bases). Germline CDR1 MNHEY, CDR2 SVGEGT. The CDR3 has 12 amino acids. V was shortened by 6 bases and J by 8 bases, with 11 bases between the two germline ends.

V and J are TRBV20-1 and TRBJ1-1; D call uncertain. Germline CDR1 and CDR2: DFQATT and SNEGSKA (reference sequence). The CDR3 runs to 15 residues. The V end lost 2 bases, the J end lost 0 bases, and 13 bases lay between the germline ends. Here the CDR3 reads CSARKIGAVNTEAFF. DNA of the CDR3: TGCAGTGCTAGAAAAATCGGCGCGGTGAACACTGAAGCTTTCTTT.

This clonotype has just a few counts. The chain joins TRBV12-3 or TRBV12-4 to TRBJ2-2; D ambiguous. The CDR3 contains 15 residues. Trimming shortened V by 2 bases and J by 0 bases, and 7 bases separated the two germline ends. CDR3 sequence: CASSLSQTNTGELFF. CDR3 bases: TGTGCCAGCAGTTTATCGCAGACGAACACCGGGGAGCTGTTTTTT.

The CDR3 region has the DNA TGCAGTGCTCTAGGACAGAAATTGTCCTACGAGCAGTACTTC. Its protein product is CSALGQKLSYEQYF. This chain links TRBV20-1 with TRBJ2-7, with a possible D match to TRBD1 (6 bases). CDR3 length equals 14 residues. The germline CDR1 and CDR2 sequences are DFQATT and SNEGSKA (reference sequence). The ends were cut back, 5 bases at V and 1 base at J, with 15 bases in the middle.

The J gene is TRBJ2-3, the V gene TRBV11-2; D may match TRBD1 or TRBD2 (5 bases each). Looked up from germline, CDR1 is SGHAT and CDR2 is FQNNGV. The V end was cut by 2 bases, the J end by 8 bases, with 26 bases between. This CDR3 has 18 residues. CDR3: CASSLRTPSSRGRGTQYF. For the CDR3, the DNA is TGTGCCAGCAGCTTACGTACTCCTAGCAGTCGGGGCCGCGGTACGCAGTATTTT.

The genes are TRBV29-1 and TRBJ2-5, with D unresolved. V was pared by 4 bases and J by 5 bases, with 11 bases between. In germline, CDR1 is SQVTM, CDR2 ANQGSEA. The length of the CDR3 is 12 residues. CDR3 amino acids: CSVVSSTETQYF. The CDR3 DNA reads TGCAGCGTTGTTTCATCAACGGAGACCCAGTACTTC.

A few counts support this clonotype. The CDR3 region is CASNQRGVEETQYF. The CDR3 DNA sequence: TGTGCCAGCAACCAGCGGGGGGTAGAAGAGACCCAGTACTTC. The chain is built from TRBV12-3 or TRBV12-4 and TRBJ2-5, with 9 positions matching TRBD2. The CDR3 extends over 14 amino acids. Trimming cost V 7 bases and J 3 bases; bases outside gene matches: 6.